This passage covers 13 T cell receptor beta chains from one sample sequenced in a study of blood T cell repertoires in COVID-19. Using immunoSEQ multiplex PCR, the repertoire was profiled, and TCRdb retains in-frame clones only, with some absent. The data show around 90,000 clones, around four fifths seen once. Sequenced input: peripheral blood. The receptors were gathered from a woman in her 70s with active or convalescent COVID-19.

This clone appeared once. This sequence joins TRBV24-1 and TRBJ1-2; 10 bases align to TRBD1. This CDR3 is 15 amino acids long. Trimming cost V 5 bases and J 5 bases; bases outside gene matches: 7. Germline CDR1 reads KGHDR; CDR2 reads SFDVKD. The CDR3 nucleotides read TGTGCCACCAGTGCCCGGGACAGGGGCTCTTATGGCTACACCTTC. Translating it yields CATSARDRGSYGYTF.

This clone was detected only a few times. The V and J genes are TRBV4-1 and TRBJ1-1; D may be TRBD1 (6 bases). Per the germline V gene, CDR1 is MGHRA and CDR2 is YSYEKL. Trimming took off 1 base at V and 8 bases at J, with 11 bases between the two ends. There are 13 residues in the CDR3. CDR3 amino acids: CASSQGTRGEAFF. The CDR3 coding sequence is TGCGCCAGCAGCCAAGGGACCAGGGGAGAAGCTTTCTTT.

This rearrangement joins TRBV19 to TRBJ1-5, with 7 bases lining up with TRBD1. V lost 6 bases, J lost 3 bases, and 11 bases stayed unmatched. Germline CDR1 reads LNHDA; CDR2 reads SQIVND (reference sequence). CDR3 size: 16 residues. The CDR3 is CASRSGGFWNNQPQHF. CDR3 nucleotide sequence: TGTGCCAGTAGATCAGGGGGTTTTTGGAACAATCAGCCCCAGCATTTT.

This sequence joins TRBV21-1 and TRBJ2-7; the table names TRBD1, a call not compared with the DNA. TRBV21-1 has pseudogene status. CDR3 length: 14 amino acids. CDR3 region: CASSKPQSSYEQYF. DNA for the CDR3: TGTGCCAGCAGCAAACCACAGAGCTCCTACGAGCAGTACTTC.

The chain carries TRBV18 and TRBJ1-5; tentative D call: TRBD1 (6 bases). CDR1 is KGHSH, CDR2 LQKENI, per germline. CDR3 length equals 17 residues. The V end was cut by 3 bases, the J end by 2 bases, with 17 bases between. DNA for the CDR3: TGTGCCAGCTCACCGGTACCTCAGGGGTTGGGCAATCAGCCCCAGCATTTT. It yields the protein CASSPVPQGLGNQPQHF.

The chain uses TRBV6-5 and TRBJ2-5; TRBD2 aligns across 7 bases. There are 16 residues in the CDR3. Germline V CDR1 and CDR2: MNHEY, SVGAGI. V shed 4 bases and J 4 bases; nucleotides not matched to a gene: 12. In DNA, the CDR3 is TGTGCCAGCAGTTCGAATCCTGGGACTATGGGAGAGACCCAGTACTTC. Translating gives CASSSNPGTMGETQYF.

The chain recombines TRBV11-2 with TRBJ2-5, with TRBD2 as a possible D gene (5 bases). The CDR3 is made up of 16 amino acids. The V end lost 6 bases, the J end lost 4 bases, and 21 bases lay between the germline ends. Germline CDR1 reads SGHAT; CDR2 reads FQNNGV. For the CDR3, the DNA is TGTGCCAGCAGTTCCTTAAAGGAGAGGGTGGGAGAGACCCAGTACTTC. It is translated as CASSSLKERVGETQYF.

The chain employs TRBV6-5 and TRBJ2-5, with 8 bases that match TRBD2. This CDR3 is 14 amino acids long. Germline trimming cut 2 bases from V and 7 bases from J; bases unmatched to any gene: 6. Per germline, CDR1 MNHEY and CDR2 SVGAGI. The CDR3 sequence: CASSYSGGVGTQYF. The CDR3 nucleotides are TGTGCCAGCAGTTACAGCGGGGGCGTCGGGACCCAGTACTTC.

V usage is TRBV19 and J usage is TRBJ2-5, with 8 nucleotides matching TRBD2. Germline CDR1 LNHDA, CDR2 SQIVND (reference sequence). With V trimmed by 3 bases and J by 5 bases, 8 bases remained unmatched. This CDR3 contains 15 residues. CDR3 nucleotide sequence: TGTGCCAGTAGTATCGCGGGGGGCCGGTTGGAGACCCAGTACTTC. Its translation is CASSIAGGRLETQYF.

This chain uses TRBV29-1 with TRBJ2-3; 7 bases match TRBD2. CDR1 and CDR2 from the germline V gene are SQVTM and ANQGSEA. This CDR3 is 15 amino acids long. The V gene end was trimmed by 6 bases and the J gene end by 0 bases; junction bases not matched to a gene: 9. For the CDR3, the DNA is TGCAGCGTGAACAGCGGGGCGGGAAGCACAGATACGCAGTATTTT. Encoded protein: CSVNSGAGSTDTQYF.

This clone has just a few counts. The rearrangement joins TRBV5-4 to TRBJ2-1; D not certain. The V and J ends lost 4 bases and 5 bases respectively, with 10 bases between them. The CDR3 is made up of 13 amino acids. The V gene's germline CDR1 is SGHNT and CDR2 YYREEE (reference sequence). The CDR3 coding sequence is TGTGCCAGCAGCCCACCGGCGGACAATGAGCAGTTCTTC. This encodes CASSPPADNEQFF. Using reference TRBV5-4 and TRBJ2-1 for the parts outside the CDR3, the full variable domain is ETGVTQSPTHLIKTRGQQVTLRCSSQSGHNTVSWYQQALGQGPQFIFQYYREEENGRGNFPPRFSGLQFPNYSSELNVNALELDDSALYLCASSPPADNEQFFGPGTRLTVL.

This clone was recorded once. The chain links TRBV5-6 to TRBJ1-2, with D uncertain. This CDR3 has 14 amino acids. Trimming took 5 bases from V and 2 from J, leaving 13 bases between them. CDR1 is SGHDT and CDR2 is YYEEEE in the germline V gene. The chain's CDR3 is CASRPGGGNYGYTF. In nucleotides, the CDR3 is TGTGCCAGCAGACCTGGAGGAGGAAACTATGGCTACACCTTC.

This chain uses TRBV6-5 with TRBJ1-1, with 10 bases fitting TRBD1. J lost 3 bases, V lost 0 bases, and 1 base had no gene match. The CDR3 contains 15 residues. From germline, CDR1 is MNHEY and CDR2 SVGAGI. The CDR3 nucleotides are TGTGCCAGCAGTTACTCTGGGACAGGGGACACTGAAGCTTTCTTT. Amino acids: CASSYSGTGDTEAFF.